This TCR beta chain appears in the sequencing data of a study of blood T cell repertoires in COVID-19. Looked up from germline, CDR1 is SGHVS and CDR2 is FNYEAQ. The CDR3 loop spans 16 amino acids. The junction had 7 bases not matched to a gene; V was cut back by 3 bases and J by 2 bases. Two negative PCRs, clearance, or symptom resolution were required of recovered Cohort 3 donors. The protocol was immunoSEQ multiplex PCR, while the TCRdb copy is restricted to in-frame clones and leaves out a portion. The sample lists more than 300,000 clones; roughly 91% were seen once. Sequencing was done on a sample of PBMCs or T cells enriched from blood (not recorded which). This rearrangement joins TRBV7-6 to TRBJ2-1; 7 nucleotides agree with TRBD2. This clonotype was obtained from a woman between 18 and 29 years old who had recovered from COVID-19. The CDR3 DNA reads TGTGCCAGCAGCTTGCCGCGGGGGACCCCCTACAATGAGCAGTTCTTC. This translates into CASSLPRGTPYNEQFF.